This is a list of T cell receptor beta chains from one sample in a study of T-cell memory formation after mild COVID-19. TCRdb independently ran MiXCR on the 5' RACE reads; one entry per CDR3 protein. The top ten hold 7.5% to 10% of the sample, which has around 470,000 distinct CDR3 sequences, approximately 20% seen once. Sequencing was carried out using PBMCs or a T cell subset sorted from them (not recorded which). The receptors stem from an adult woman who had mild COVID-19 (a few samples of this study predate the infection). Cell type and time point are not known. Each CDR3 is given with its conserved first and last residue. D genes are given only for firm matches. Rows give clone size only sometimes, using once, few, many, or a class for an expanded clone.

>TRBV15|.|TRBD2|TRBJ2-7
CATSWAGGPYEQYF
TGTGCCACCAGTTGGGCGGGGGGTCCCTACGAGCAGTACTTC
>TRBV7-2|.|TRBD2|TRBJ2-1
CASLPVAGGRFNEQFF
TGTGCCAGCCTTCCCGTAGCGGGGGGGCGGTTCAATGAGCAGTTCTTC
>TRBV6-6|.|TRBD2|TRBJ2-1
CASSAHPGTSGDNEQFF
TGTGCCAGCAGTGCCCACCCCGGGACTAGCGGGGATAATGAGCAGTTCTTC
>TRBV18|.|.|TRBJ2-5
CASSPTAVPQETQYF
TGTGCCAGCTCACCAACGGCAGTACCCCAAGAGACCCAGTACTTC
>TRBV15|.|TRBD1|TRBJ2-7
CATSRDRGRISEQYF
TGTGCCACCAGCAGAGACAGGGGGAGAATCTCCGAGCAGTACTTC
>TRBV29-1|.|.|TRBJ2-7
CSVRKGGLGSYEQYF
TGCAGCGTTCGTAAGGGGGGCCTGGGCTCCTACGAGCAGTACTTC
>TRBV11-1|.|.|TRBJ2-7
CASSARIAVGEQYF
TGTGCCAGCAGCGCTCGAATTGCGGTGGGCGAGCAGTACTTC
>TRBV18|few|.|TRBJ2-1
CASSWITNLDEQFF
TGTGCCAGCTCATGGATTACAAACTTGGATGAGCAGTTCTTC
>TRBV4-3|few|.|TRBJ2-2
CASSQERGTGELFF
TGCGCCAGCAGCCAAGAAAGGGGAACCGGGGAGCTGTTTTTT
>TRBV12-3/TRBV12-4|few|TRBD1|TRBJ2-5
CASSSFRGETQYF
TGTGCCAGCAGTTCCTTCAGGGGGGAGACCCAGTACTTC
>TRBV5-1|few|TRBD1|TRBJ1-2
CASSFETGDYGYTF
TGCGCCAGCAGCTTTGAAACAGGGGACTATGGCTACACCTTC
>TRBV5-1|.|.|TRBJ2-1
CASSLSGQLYNEQFF
TGCGCCAGCAGCTTGTCCGGGCAGTTGTACAATGAGCAGTTCTTC
>TRBV25-1|.|.|TRBJ2-5
CASTRGGETQYF
TGTGCCAGCACCAGGGGGGGAGAGACCCAGTACTTC
>TRBV20-1|few|TRBD2|TRBJ2-2
CSARDTSGGSYTGELFF
TGCAGTGCTAGAGATACTAGCGGGGGGTCCTACACCGGGGAGCTGTTTTTT
>TRBV24-1|few|.|TRBJ2-3
CATSDHASIHTQYF
TGTGCCACCAGTGATCACGCCTCGATTCATACGCAGTATTTT
>TRBV7-8|.|TRBD2|TRBJ2-7
CASSLALWREASYEQYF
TGTGCCAGCAGCTTAGCCCTCTGGCGGGAGGCCTCCTACGAGCAGTACTTC
>TRBV7-6|.|TRBD2|TRBJ2-5
CASSFGAGGVETQYF
TGTGCCAGCAGCTTTGGAGCGGGAGGTGTAGAGACCCAGTACTTC
>TRBV7-2|.|TRBD1|TRBJ1-2
CASSSGQGLDYGYTF
TGTGCCAGCAGCTCGGGACAGGGTTTAGACTATGGCTACACCTTC
>TRBV9|.|.|TRBJ1-2
CASSPDVREGYTF
TGTGCCAGCAGCCCCGACGTACGCGAAGGCTACACCTTC
>TRBV5-1|many|.|TRBJ1-1
CASSWGGNTEAFF
TGCGCCAGCAGCTGGGGGGGGAACACTGAAGCTTTCTTT
>TRBV18|few|TRBD2|TRBJ2-7
CASSPWTSGFYEQYF
TGTGCCAGCTCACCTTGGACTAGTGGTTTTTACGAGCAGTACTTC
>TRBV6-6|.|.|TRBJ2-5
CASSYAGYGGETQYF
TGTGCCAGCAGTTACGCGGGGTACGGGGGAGAGACCCAGTACTTC
>TRBV7-9|.|.|TRBJ2-6
CASSQQGLGANVLTF
TGTGCCAGCAGTCAACAGGGTCTTGGGGCCAACGTCCTGACTTTC
>TRBV30|few|TRBD2|TRBJ2-2
CALRLAGLNTGELFF
TGTGCTTTGAGACTAGCGGGGCTTAACACCGGGGAGCTGTTTTTT
>TRBV6-2/TRBV6-3|.|.|TRBJ2-2
CASSTQATGELFF
TGTGCCAGCAGTACCCAGGCCACCGGGGAGCTGTTTTTT
>TRBV3-1|.|.|TRBJ2-1
CASSFSRDEQFF
TGTGCCAGCAGCTTTAGTCGCGATGAGCAGTTCTTC
>TRBV7-2|.|.|TRBJ2-7
CASSLNGVYYEQYF
TGTGCCAGCAGCTTAAACGGGGTGTACTACGAGCAGTACTTC
>TRBV18|.|.|TRBJ2-1
CASSPLQGPNEQFF
TGTGCCAGCTCACCACTACAGGGACCCAATGAGCAGTTCTTC
>TRBV24-1|.|.|TRBJ2-7
CAAGGSSYEQYF
TGTGCCGCAGGGGGGTCCTCCTACGAGCAGTACTTC
>TRBV12-3/TRBV12-4|.|.|TRBJ2-3
CASNLGGRTDTQYF
TGTGCCAGCAACCTAGGGGGTCGCACAGATACGCAGTATTTT
>TRBV12-5|.|TRBD1|TRBJ2-4
CASGWTGVSSIQYF
TGTGCTAGTGGTTGGACAGGGGTGTCAAGCATTCAGTACTTC
>TRBV10-3|.|.|TRBJ2-1
CAISERRGDNEQFF
TGTGCCATCAGTGAGAGAAGGGGGGACAATGAGCAGTTCTTC
>TRBV7-9|.|TRBD1|TRBJ2-2
CASSDRDRTYPGELFF
TGTGCCAGCAGCGACCGGGACAGGACTTATCCCGGGGAGCTGTTTTTT
>TRBV9|.|.|TRBJ2-3
CASSGGHLTDTQYF
TGTGCCAGCAGCGGTGGGCACCTCACAGATACGCAGTATTTT
>TRBV30|.|.|TRBJ2-3
CAWSVRGSSTDTQYF
TGTGCCTGGAGTGTGCGTGGGTCTAGCACAGATACGCAGTATTTT
>TRBV4-1|many|.|TRBJ2-3
CASSQGGTASTDTQYF
TGCGCCAGCAGCCAAGGTGGCACGGCTAGCACAGATACGCAGTATTTT
>TRBV5-6|few|TRBD1|TRBJ1-3
CASSHRGRGNTIYF
TGTGCCAGCAGCCACAGGGGGCGCGGAAACACCATATATTTT
>TRBV7-2|.|TRBD2|TRBJ2-3
CASSLGISGGAVDTQYF
TGTGCCAGCAGCTTAGGGATTAGCGGGGGGGCAGTAGATACGCAGTATTTT
>TRBV6-5|.|.|TRBJ2-3
CASSGLDTQYF
TGTGCCAGCAGTGGCCTCGATACGCAGTATTTT
>TRBV7-2|.|.|TRBJ1-5
CASSLSASNNQPQHF
TGTGCCAGCAGCTTATCCGCAAGCAACAATCAGCCCCAGCATTTT
>TRBV24-1|.|.|TRBJ2-3
CATAVGTRTDTQYF
TGTGCCACCGCAGTGGGCACACGCACAGATACGCAGTATTTT
>TRBV27|.|TRBD2|TRBJ2-1
CASSTLLGLASEQFF
TGTGCCAGCAGTACACTCCTTGGACTAGCTAGTGAGCAGTTCTTC
>TRBV5-4|few|.|TRBJ2-5
CASRDVSRSQETQYF
TGTGCCAGCAGGGACGTCTCACGTTCCCAAGAGACCCAGTACTTC
>TRBV5-1|.|.|TRBJ2-3
CANERAYSTDTQYF
TGCGCCAACGAAAGGGCATATAGCACAGATACGCAGTATTTT
>TRBV10-3|once|TRBD1|TRBJ2-7
CAISDRGQDLYF
TGTGCCATCAGTGATAGGGGGCAGGACCTGTACTTC
>TRBV18|.|.|TRBJ2-3
CASSPPVHHTDTQYF
TGTGCCAGCTCACCACCGGTTCATCACACAGATACGCAGTATTTT
>TRBV5-1|.|.|TRBJ1-1
CASSWSTDEAFF
TGCGCCAGCAGCTGGAGTACGGATGAAGCTTTCTTT
>TRBV6-5|few|.|TRBJ1-1
CASSPPPQAMNTEAFF
TGTGCCAGCAGTCCTCCCCCGCAGGCGATGAACACTGAAGCTTTCTTT
>TRBV6-2/TRBV6-3|.|.|TRBJ2-1
CASSYGANEQFF
TGTGCCAGCAGTTACGGTGCCAATGAGCAGTTCTTC
>TRBV15|few|.|TRBJ2-1
CATSQRPSSNEQFF
TGTGCCACCAGCCAGAGGCCTAGCAGTAATGAGCAGTTCTTC
>TRBV9|many|.|TRBJ2-3
CASSVVENTQYF
TGTGCCAGCAGCGTAGTTGAAAATACGCAGTATTTT
>TRBV2|few|.|TRBJ2-7
CASSAVDYEQYF
TGTGCCAGCAGTGCAGTTGACTACGAGCAGTACTTC
>TRBV7-2|.|TRBD1|TRBJ2-3
CASRPTGGRDTQYF
TGTGCCAGCAGGCCTACAGGGGGCCGAGATACGCAGTATTTT
>TRBV29-1|.|.|TRBJ2-1
CSVEDRRAYNEQFF
TGCAGCGTTGAAGATCGCAGGGCCTACAATGAGCAGTTCTTC
>TRBV9|.|.|TRBJ2-7
CASSVVNLKQDYEQYF
TGTGCCAGCAGCGTAGTCAATTTGAAACAAGACTACGAGCAGTACTTC
>TRBV3-1|once|TRBD1|TRBJ1-2
CASSQDSLDRANYGYTF
TGTGCCAGCAGCCAAGATAGTTTAGACAGGGCTAACTATGGCTACACCTTC
>TRBV20-1|.|.|TRBJ1-2
CSAPKTEHYGYTF
TGCAGTGCACCAAAGACAGAGCACTATGGCTACACCTTC
>TRBV3-1|.|.|TRBJ1-6
CASSQEGSNSPLHF
TGTGCCAGCAGCCAAGAGGGAAGCAATTCACCCCTCCACTTT
>TRBV7-2|few|.|TRBJ2-5
CASSLARGSGGAETQYF
TGTGCCAGCAGCTTAGCTCGTGGGAGCGGAGGTGCCGAGACCCAGTACTTC
>TRBV5-1|many|.|TRBJ1-1
CASSLTQVNTEAFF
TGCGCCAGCAGCTTGACTCAGGTGAACACTGAAGCTTTCTTT